A selection of T cell receptor beta chains follows, all from one sample in a study of CD8 T cells in ankylosing spondylitis. TCRdb reprocessed the 5' RACE reads with MiXCR, giving one entry per CDR3 protein. The sample records roughly 38,000 distinct CDR3 sequences, roughly 3.1% being singletons. The sequenced sample consisted of blood, either unsorted or a sorted T cell fraction (not recorded which). All receptors come from a male donor with ankylosing spondylitis or in good health (not recorded which). The CDR3 runs from the conserved cysteine through the conserved F or W. D genes are given only for firm matches. Only some rows state a clone size, as once, few, many or a class for expanded clones.

TRBV9	many	TRBJ2-2	NA	TGTGCCAGCAGCGTAGTCCCAGTCGGGGAGCTGTTTTTT	CASSVVPVGELFF
TRBV9	many	TRBJ2-2	TRBD1	TGTGCCAGCAGCGTCCGGACAGGGGGGACCGGGGAGCTGTTTTTT	CASSVRTGGTGELFF
TRBV9	many	TRBJ1-1	NA	TGTGCCAGCAGCGCCGGGGTACCGAACACTGAAGCTTTCTTT	CASSAGVPNTEAFF
TRBV9	NA	TRBJ2-1	TRBD2	TGTGCCAGCAGCGTGAGGGGACTAGCGGGGGACTCCGGGGCCTACAATGAGCAGTTCTTC	CASSVRGLAGDSGAYNEQFF
TRBV9	many	TRBJ2-1	TRBD2	TGTGCCAGCAGCCCGGGGGGGTATGAGCAGTTCTTC	CASSPGGYEQFF
TRBV9	many	TRBJ1-1	NA	TGTGCCAGCAGCGCAGAGATGAACACTGAAGCTTTCTTT	CASSAEMNTEAFF
TRBV9	many	TRBJ1-4	TRBD1	TGTGCCAGCAGCCCTGGGACAGTAGGGGAAAAACTGTTTTTT	CASSPGTVGEKLFF
TRBV9	many	TRBJ2-1	NA	TGTGCCAGCAGCGTAGACCCGCGGGGGCTCAATGAGCAGTTCTTC	CASSVDPRGLNEQFF
TRBV9	many	TRBJ1-1	NA	TGTGCCAGCAGCGTAGGAGTCACACTGACGGGCACTGAAGCTTTCTTT	CASSVGVTLTGTEAFF
TRBV9	many	TRBJ2-5	TRBD2	TGTGCCAGCAGCTTCGGACTAGCAAGTGAGACCCAGTACTTC	CASSFGLASETQYF
TRBV9	many	TRBJ2-5	TRBD2	TGTGCCAGCAGCGTATCTAGCGGGCAAGAGACCCAGTACTTC	CASSVSSGQETQYF
TRBV9	many	TRBJ2-1	TRBD2	TGTGCCAGCAGCCTCACAACGGGGGGGTATCACGAGCAGTTCTTC	CASSLTTGGYHEQFF